This TCR beta chain appears in the sequencing data of a study of T cell changes during pregnancy in multiple sclerosis. TCRdb keeps only in-frame clones here, not all; method: immunoSEQ multiplex PCR. The sample yields 85,000 to 130,000 clones, around 93% seen once. From germline, CDR1 is GTSNPN and CDR2 SVGIG (reference sequence). This CDR3 is built from 13 residues. The V gene lost 5 bases and the J gene lost 4 bases, with 11 bases spanning the gap. The chain couples TRBV30 to TRBJ1-4; D may be TRBD1 (5 bases). The sequences come from peripheral blood, collected before pregnancy. This clonotype originated in a female donor with multiple sclerosis, enrolled in a pregnancy study. The CDR3 coding sequence is TGTGCCTGGGGGGGGGAGAGTAATGAAAAACTGTTTTTT. Residues: CAWGGESNEKLFF.